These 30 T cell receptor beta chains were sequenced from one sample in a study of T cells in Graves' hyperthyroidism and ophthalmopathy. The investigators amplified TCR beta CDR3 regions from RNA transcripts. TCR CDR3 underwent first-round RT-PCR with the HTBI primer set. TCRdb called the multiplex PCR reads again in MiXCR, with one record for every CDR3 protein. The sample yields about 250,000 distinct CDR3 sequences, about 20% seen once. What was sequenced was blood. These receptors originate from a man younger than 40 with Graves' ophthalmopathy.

CDR3 residues: CASGLVWTGESHEQYF. CDR3 in DNA: TGTGCTAGTGGTTTGGTGTGGACAGGGGAGTCCCACGAGCAGTACTTC. This chain links TRBV12-5 with TRBJ2-7, with 9 bases that match TRBD1. This CDR3 comprises 16 residues. J gave up 5 bases and V 0 bases, and 8 bases lay outside the gene matches. The germline V gene has CDR1 LGHNT and CDR2 FRNRAP.

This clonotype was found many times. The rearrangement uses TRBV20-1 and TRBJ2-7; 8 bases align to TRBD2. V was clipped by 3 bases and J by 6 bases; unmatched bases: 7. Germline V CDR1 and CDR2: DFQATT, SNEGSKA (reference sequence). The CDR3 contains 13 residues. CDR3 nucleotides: TGCAGTGCTAGGTTGGGTGGGACTAGCGAGCAGTACTTC. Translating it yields CSARLGGTSEQYF.

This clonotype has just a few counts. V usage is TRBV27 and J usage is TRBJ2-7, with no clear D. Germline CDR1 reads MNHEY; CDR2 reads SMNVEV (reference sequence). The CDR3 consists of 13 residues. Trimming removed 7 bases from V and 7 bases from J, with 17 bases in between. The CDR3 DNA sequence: TGTGCCAGCATCCCTGCGCCGCCGAGAGAGCAGTACTTC. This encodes CASIPAPPREQYF.

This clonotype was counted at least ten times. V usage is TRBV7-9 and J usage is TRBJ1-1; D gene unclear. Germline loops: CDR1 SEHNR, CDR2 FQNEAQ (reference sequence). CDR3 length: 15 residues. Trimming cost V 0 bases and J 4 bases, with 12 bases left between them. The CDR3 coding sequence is TGTGCCAGCAGCTTAGCGCACCTGGGATCCACTGAAGCTTTCTTT. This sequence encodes CASSLAHLGSTEAFF.

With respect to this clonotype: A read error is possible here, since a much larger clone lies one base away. The CDR3 loop reads CAGSLPSGSYYEQYF. CDR3 sequence (DNA): TGTGCCGGCAGTCTCCCGTCGGGCTCGTACTACGAGCAGTACTTC. The chain couples TRBV28 to TRBJ2-7; D uncertain. The germline gives CDR1 MDHEN, CDR2 SYDVKM. The CDR3 sequence is 15 residues long.

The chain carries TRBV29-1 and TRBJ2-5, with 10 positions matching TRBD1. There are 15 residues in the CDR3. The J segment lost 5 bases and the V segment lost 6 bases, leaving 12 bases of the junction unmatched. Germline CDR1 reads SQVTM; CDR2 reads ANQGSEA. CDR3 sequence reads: CSVEGGTGVIETQYF. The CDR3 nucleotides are TGCAGCGTGGAGGGGGGGACAGGGGTAATCGAGACCCAGTACTTC.

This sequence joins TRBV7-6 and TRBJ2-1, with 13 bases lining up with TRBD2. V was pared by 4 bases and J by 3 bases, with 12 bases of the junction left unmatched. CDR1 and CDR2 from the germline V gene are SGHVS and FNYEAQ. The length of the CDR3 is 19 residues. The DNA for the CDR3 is TGTGCCAGCAGCTATGGTGGGACTAGCGGGATCGCCCGCTACAATGAGCAGTTCTTC. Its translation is CASSYGGTSGIARYNEQFF.

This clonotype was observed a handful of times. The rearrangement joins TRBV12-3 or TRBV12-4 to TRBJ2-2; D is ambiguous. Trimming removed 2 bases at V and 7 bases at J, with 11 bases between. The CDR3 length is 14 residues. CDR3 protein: CASSLTLADGELFF. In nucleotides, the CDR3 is TGTGCCAGCAGTTTAACGCTTGCTGACGGGGAGCTGTTTTTT.

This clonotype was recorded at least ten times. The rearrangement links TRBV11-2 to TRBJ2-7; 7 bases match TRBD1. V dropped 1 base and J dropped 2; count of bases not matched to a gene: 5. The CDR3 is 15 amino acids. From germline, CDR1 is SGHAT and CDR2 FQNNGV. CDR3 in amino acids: CASSLARGGPYEQYF. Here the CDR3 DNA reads TGTGCCAGCAGCTTAGCGAGAGGGGGCCCCTACGAGCAGTACTTC.

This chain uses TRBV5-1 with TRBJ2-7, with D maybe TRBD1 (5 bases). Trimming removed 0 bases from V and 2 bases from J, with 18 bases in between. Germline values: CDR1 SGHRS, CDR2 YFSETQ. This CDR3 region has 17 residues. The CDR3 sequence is CASSLAVGRASPYEQYF. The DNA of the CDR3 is TGCGCCAGCAGCTTGGCCGTCGGCAGGGCGAGCCCCTACGAGCAGTACTTC.

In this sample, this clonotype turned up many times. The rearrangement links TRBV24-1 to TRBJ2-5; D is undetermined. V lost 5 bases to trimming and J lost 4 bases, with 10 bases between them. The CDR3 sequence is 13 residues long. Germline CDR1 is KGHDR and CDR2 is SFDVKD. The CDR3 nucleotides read TGTGCCACCAGTGGGGGTATTGTAGAGACCCAGTACTTC. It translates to CATSGGIVETQYF.

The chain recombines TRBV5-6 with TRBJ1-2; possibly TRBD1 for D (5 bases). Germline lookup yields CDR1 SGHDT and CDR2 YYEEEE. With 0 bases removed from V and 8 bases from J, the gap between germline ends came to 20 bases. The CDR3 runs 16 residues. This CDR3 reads CASSLDPGAGPRGYTF. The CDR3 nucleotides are TGTGCCAGCAGCTTGGACCCCGGGGCAGGGCCTCGGGGCTACACCTTC. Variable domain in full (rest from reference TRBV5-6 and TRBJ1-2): DAGVTQSPTHLIKTRGQQVTLRCSPKSGHDTVSWYQQALGQGPQFIFQYYEEEERQRGNFPDRFSGHQFPNYSSELNVNALLLGDSALYLCASSLDPGAGPRGYTFGSGTRLTVV.

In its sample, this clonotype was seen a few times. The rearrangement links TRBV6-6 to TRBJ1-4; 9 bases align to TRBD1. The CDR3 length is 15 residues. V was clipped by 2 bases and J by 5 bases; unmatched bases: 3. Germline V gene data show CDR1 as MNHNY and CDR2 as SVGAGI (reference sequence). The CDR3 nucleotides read TGTGCCAGCAGTTACACGGGACAGGGAAATGAAAAACTGTTTTTT. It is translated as CASSYTGQGNEKLFF.

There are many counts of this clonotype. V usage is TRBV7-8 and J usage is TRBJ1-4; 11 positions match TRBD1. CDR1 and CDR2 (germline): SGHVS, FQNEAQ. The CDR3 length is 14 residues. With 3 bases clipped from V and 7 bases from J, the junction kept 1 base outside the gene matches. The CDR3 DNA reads TGTGCCAGCAGCTTGGGACAGGGGGGTGAAAAACTGTTTTTT. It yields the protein CASSLGQGGEKLFF.

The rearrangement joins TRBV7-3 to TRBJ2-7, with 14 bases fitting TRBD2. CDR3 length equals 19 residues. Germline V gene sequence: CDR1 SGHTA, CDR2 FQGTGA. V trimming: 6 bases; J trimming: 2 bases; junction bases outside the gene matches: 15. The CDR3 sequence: CASSDHRTSGRYPTYEQYF. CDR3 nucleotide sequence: TGTGCCAGCAGTGACCATAGGACTAGCGGGAGGTACCCCACCTACGAGCAGTACTTC.

Written as DNA, the CDR3 is TGTGCCAGCAGTGGACAGGGAGGATTGTATGGCTACACCTTC. Its translation: CASSGQGGLYGYTF. This rearrangement joins TRBV6-1 to TRBJ1-2; 7 bases map to TRBD1. The J segment lost 5 bases and the V segment lost 4 bases, leaving 7 bases of the junction unmatched. This CDR3 spans 14 amino acids. CDR1 is MNHNS and CDR2 is SASEGT in the germline V gene.

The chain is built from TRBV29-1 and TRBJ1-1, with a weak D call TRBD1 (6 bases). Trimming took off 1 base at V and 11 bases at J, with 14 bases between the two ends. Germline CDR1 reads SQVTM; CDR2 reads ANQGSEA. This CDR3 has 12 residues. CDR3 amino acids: CSVEVQQGMAFF. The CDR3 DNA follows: TGCAGCGTTGAAGTCCAACAGGGAATGGCTTTCTTT.

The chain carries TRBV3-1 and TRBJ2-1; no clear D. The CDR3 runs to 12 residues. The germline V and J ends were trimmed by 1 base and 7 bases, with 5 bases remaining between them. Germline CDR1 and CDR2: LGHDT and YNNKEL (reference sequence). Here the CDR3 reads CASSQGTNEQFF. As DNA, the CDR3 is TGTGCCAGCAGCCAAGGCACTAATGAGCAGTTCTTC.

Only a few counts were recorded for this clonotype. CDR3 in DNA: TGTGCCAGCTCACCGGTACCGGGGGAAGGTGATACGCAGTATTTT. As protein: CASSPVPGEGDTQYF. The V gene is TRBV18, the J gene TRBJ2-3; possible D gene TRBD2, 6 bases. This CDR3 is 15 amino acids long. V was pared by 3 bases and J by 6 bases, with 16 bases between. Germline V CDR1 and CDR2: KGHSH, LQKENI.

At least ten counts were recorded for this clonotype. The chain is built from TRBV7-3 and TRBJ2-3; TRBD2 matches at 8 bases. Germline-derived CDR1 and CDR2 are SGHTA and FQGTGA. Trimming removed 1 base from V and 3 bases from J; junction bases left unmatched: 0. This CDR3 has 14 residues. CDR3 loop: CASSLSGRTDTQYF. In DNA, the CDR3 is TGTGCCAGCAGCTTAAGCGGGAGGACAGATACGCAGTATTTT. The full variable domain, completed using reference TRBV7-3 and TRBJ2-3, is GAGVSQTPSNKVTEKGKYVELRCDPISGHTALYWYRQSLGQGPEFLIYFQGTGAADDSGLPNDRFFAVRPEGSVSTLKIQRTERGDSAVYLCASSLSGRTDTQYFGPGTRLTVL.

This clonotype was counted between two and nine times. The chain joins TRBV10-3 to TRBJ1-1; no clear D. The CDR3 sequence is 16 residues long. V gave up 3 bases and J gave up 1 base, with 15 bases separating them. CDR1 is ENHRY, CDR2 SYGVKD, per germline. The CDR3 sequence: CAISDGLGRENTEAFF. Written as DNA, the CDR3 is TGTGCCATCAGTGACGGGTTAGGAAGGGAGAACACTGAAGCTTTCTTT.

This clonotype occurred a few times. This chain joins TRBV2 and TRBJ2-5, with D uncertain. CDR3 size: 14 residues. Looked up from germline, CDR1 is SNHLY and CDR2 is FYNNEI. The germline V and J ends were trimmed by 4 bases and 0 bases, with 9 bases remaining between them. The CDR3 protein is CASSAAVYQETQYF. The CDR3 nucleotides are TGTGCCAGCAGTGCGGCAGTGTACCAAGAGACCCAGTACTTC.

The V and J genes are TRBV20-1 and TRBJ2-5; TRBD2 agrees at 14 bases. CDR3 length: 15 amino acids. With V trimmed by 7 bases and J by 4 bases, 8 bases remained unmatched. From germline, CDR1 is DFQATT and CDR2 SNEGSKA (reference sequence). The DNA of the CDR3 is TGCAGTGTTCTTCCGACTAGCGGGAGGGGAGAGACCCAGTACTTC. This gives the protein CSVLPTSGRGETQYF.

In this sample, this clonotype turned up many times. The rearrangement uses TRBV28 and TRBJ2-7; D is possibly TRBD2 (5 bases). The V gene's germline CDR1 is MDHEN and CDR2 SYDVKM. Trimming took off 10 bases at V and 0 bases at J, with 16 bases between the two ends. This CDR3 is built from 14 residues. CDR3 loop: CAIRGMRSSYEQYF. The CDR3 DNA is TGTGCCATTAGAGGGATGAGGAGCTCCTACGAGCAGTACTTC. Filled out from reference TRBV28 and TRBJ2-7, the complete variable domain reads DVKVTQSSRYLVKRTGEKVFLECVQDMDHENMFWYRQDPGLGLRLIYFSYDVKMKEKGDIPEGYSVSREKKERFSLILESASTNQTSMYLCAIRGMRSSYEQYFGPGTRLTVT.

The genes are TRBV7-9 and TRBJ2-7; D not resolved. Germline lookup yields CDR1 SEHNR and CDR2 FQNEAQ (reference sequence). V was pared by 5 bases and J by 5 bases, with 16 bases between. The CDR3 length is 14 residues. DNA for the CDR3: TGTGCCAGCAGCCCCAATGCTAGGAACGACGAGCAGTACTTC. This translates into CASSPNARNDEQYF.

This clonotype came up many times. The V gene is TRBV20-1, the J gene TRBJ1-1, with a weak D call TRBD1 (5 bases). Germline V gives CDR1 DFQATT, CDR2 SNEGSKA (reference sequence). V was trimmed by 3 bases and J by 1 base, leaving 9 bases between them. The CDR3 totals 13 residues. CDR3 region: CSARGRQNTEAFF. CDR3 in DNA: TGCAGTGCTAGGGGACGACAGAACACTGAAGCTTTCTTT.

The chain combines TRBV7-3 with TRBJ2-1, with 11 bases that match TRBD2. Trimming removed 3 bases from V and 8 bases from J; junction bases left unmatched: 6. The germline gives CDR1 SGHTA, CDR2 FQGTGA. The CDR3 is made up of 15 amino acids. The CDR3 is CASSLNVAGGDEQFF. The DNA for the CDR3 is TGTGCCAGCAGCTTGAACGTAGCGGGAGGGGATGAGCAGTTCTTC.

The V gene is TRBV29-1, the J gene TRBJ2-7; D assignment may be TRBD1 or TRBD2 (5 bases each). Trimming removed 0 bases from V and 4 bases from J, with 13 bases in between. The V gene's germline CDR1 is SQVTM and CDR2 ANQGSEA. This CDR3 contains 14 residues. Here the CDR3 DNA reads TGCAGCGTTGAAGATACCGGGACCCAATACGAGCAGTACTTC. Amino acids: CSVEDTGTQYEQYF.

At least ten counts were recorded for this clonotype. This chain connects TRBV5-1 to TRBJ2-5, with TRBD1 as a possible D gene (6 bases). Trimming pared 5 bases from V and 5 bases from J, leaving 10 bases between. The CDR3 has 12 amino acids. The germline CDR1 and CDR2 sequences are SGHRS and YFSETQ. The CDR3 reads CASSLTGETQYF. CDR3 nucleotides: TGCGCCAGCAGTCTTACAGGGGAGACCCAGTACTTC.

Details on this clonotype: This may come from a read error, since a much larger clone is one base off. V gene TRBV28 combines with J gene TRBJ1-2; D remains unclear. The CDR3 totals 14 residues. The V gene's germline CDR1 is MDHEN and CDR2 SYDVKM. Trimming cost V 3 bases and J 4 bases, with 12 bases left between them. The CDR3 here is CASSFGRTSYGYTF. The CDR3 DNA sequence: TGTGCCAGCAGTTTTGGTCGGACTAGCTATGGCTACACCTTC.